These 8 T cell receptor beta chains originate from one sample sequenced in a study of T cell clonality in common variable immunodeficiency. Produced via immunoSEQ multiplex PCR; TCRdb's table is partial and in-frame only. Altogether 50,000 to 65,000 clones were found in the sample, and no singletons occur. Sequenced material: peripheral blood mononuclear cells. These receptors all come from a person between 18 and 75 years old in good health.

This clone was found many times. The missing CDR3 end, 3 residues past where the read stops, is filled in from the germline J gene. The rearrangement uses TRBV2 and TRBJ2-3; 7 nucleotides agree with TRBD2. The CDR3 is 16 amino acids. Per the germline V gene, CDR1 is SNHLY and CDR2 is FYNNEI. Trimming at V came to 1 base and at J to 0 bases, leaving 4 bases not matched to a gene. CDR3 sequence reads: CASSEGLAVSTDTQYF. The sequenced part of the CDR3 DNA is TGTGCCAGCAGTGAAGGGCTAGCGGTTAGCACAGATACG.

This clone was detected only a few times. Coverage ceases 3 residues before the CDR3 finishes, and the germline J gene fills in the end. The rearrangement links TRBV19 to TRBJ1-5, with TRBD1 matching over 10 bases. CDR1 is LNHDA, CDR2 SQIVND, per germline (reference sequence). This CDR3 comprises 20 residues. J gave up 0 bases and V 4 bases, and 15 bases lay outside the gene matches. CDR3 bases read: TGTGCCAGTAGTAATGGGAGGTGGGGACAGGGGAGTTATAGCAATCAGCCC. Translating it yields CASSNGRWGQGSYSNQP. The CDR3 in its entirety is CASSNGRWGQGSYSNQPQHF.

Concerning this clone: From the germline J gene comes the end of the CDR3, since the read stops 3 residues before it. The rearrangement joins TRBV30 to TRBJ2-1; TRBD2 might be the D (6 bases). Germline assignment: CDR1 GTSNPN and CDR2 SVGIG (reference sequence). V lost 5 bases, J lost 7 bases, and 18 bases lay in between. CDR3 length: 14 amino acids. The DNA read from the CDR3 is TGTGCCTGGGGCGAACTAGCCTACTGGAATGAG. It translates to CAWGELAYWNE. The whole CDR3 reads CAWGELAYWNEQFF.

This clone was observed a few times. The read comes to an end 3 residues before the CDR3 does, leaving the germline J gene to fill in the end. V usage is TRBV30 and J usage is TRBJ1-2; D gene unclear. The CDR3 is made up of 12 amino acids. The germline CDR1 and CDR2 sequences are GTSNPN and SVGIG (reference sequence). The CDR3 DNA, read in part, is TGTGCCTGGAGTCTGAGCACAGATACC. Its translation is CAWSLSTDT. The whole CDR3 sequence is CAWSLSTDTYTF.

This clone was seen at least ten times. One end of the junction is discordant with germline, which a read error may explain. The read ends 3 residues before the CDR3 terminus; that terminus is restored from the germline J gene. This sequence joins TRBV2 and TRBJ2-3, with 12 bases matching TRBD2. Per the germline V gene, CDR1 is SNHLY and CDR2 is FYNNEI. The CDR3 runs 14 residues. CDR3 loop: CTSSPLAGGDTQYF. CDR3 bases read: TGTACCAGCAGTCCACTAGCGGGGGGAGATACG.

This clone occurred many times. Read data end 3 residues before the CDR3 end; the end is taken from the germline J gene. The chain combines TRBV5-4 with TRBJ2-3, with 7 positions matching TRBD2. The V gene's germline CDR1 is SGHNT and CDR2 YYREEE (reference sequence). The CDR3 totals 14 residues. J was trimmed by 6 bases and V by 4 bases; bases with no gene match: 8. CDR3 residues: CASSRGLSTDTQYF. The sequenced CDR3 bases are TGTGCCAGCAGCCGGGGACTATCAACCGATACG.

At least ten counts were recorded for this clone. The observed sequence ends 3 residues before the CDR3 terminus, with the missing tail filled in from the germline J gene. This rearrangement joins TRBV6-2 or TRBV6-3 to TRBJ1-1; 9 nucleotides line up with TRBD1. V was pared by 4 bases and J by 1 base, with 4 bases of the junction left unmatched. Germline CDR1 is MNHEY and CDR2 is SVGEGT. This CDR3 region has 15 residues. CDR3 sequence reads: CASSLTGGPNTEAFF. Partial CDR3 DNA: TGTGCCAGCAGTTTGACAGGGGGGCCGAACACTGAA.

There are many counts of this clone. The read terminates 3 residues ahead of where the CDR3 ends, so the germline J gene completes it. The V gene is TRBV2, the J gene TRBJ2-7; 9 bases fit TRBD2. V dropped 2 bases and J dropped 4; count of bases not matched to a gene: 6. The CDR3 consists of 15 residues. The germline V gene has CDR1 SNHLY and CDR2 FYNNEI. The CDR3 is CASSEKTSGRYEQYF. Incomplete CDR3 DNA: TGTGCCAGCAGTGAAAAGACTAGCGGCCGTTACGAG.